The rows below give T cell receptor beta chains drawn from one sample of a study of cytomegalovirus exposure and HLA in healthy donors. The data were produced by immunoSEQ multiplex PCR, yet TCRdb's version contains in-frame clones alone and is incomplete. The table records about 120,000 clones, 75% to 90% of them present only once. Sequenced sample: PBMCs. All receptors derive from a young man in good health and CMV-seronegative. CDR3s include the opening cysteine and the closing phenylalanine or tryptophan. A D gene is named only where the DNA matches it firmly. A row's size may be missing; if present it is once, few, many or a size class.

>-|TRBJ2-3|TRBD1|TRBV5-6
CASSRDRGSTDTQYF
TGTGCCAGCAGCCGTGACAGGGGGAGCACAGATACGCAGTATTTT
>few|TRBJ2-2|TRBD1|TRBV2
CASSAQRRDRGVTGELFF
TGTGCCAGCAGCGCCCAGAGGAGGGACAGGGGCGTCACCGGGGAGCTGTTTTTT
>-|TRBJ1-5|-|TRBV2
CASSGVLEHQPQHF
TGTGCCAGCAGTGGGGTATTGGAGCATCAGCCCCAGCATTTT
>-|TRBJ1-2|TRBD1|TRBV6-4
CASSADRGYGYTF
TGTGCCAGCAGTGCCGACAGGGGCTATGGCTACACCTTC
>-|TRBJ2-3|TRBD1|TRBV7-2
CATRTGPTSTDTQYF
TGTGCCACCCGGACAGGGCCTACTAGCACAGATACGCAGTATTTT
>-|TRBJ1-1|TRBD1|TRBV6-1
CASMTGLRDTEAFF
TGTGCCAGCATGACAGGGCTGAGGGACACTGAAGCTTTCTTT
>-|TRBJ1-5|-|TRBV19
CASTLDGIAISPYQPQHF
TGTGCCAGTACCTTAGACGGGATAGCAATCAGCCCGTATCAGCCCCAGCATTTT
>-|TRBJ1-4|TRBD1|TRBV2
CASSPGTVVNEKLFF
TGTGCCAGCAGTCCCGGGACAGTTGTTAATGAAAAACTGTTTTTT
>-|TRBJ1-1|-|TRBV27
CASSFTGLTEAFF
TGTGCCAGCAGTTTCACAGGGCTTACTGAAGCTTTCTTT
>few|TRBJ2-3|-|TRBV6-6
CASSPKAASTDTQYF
TGTGCCAGCAGTCCAAAGGCGGCTAGCACAGATACGCAGTATTTT
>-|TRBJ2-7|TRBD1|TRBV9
CASSVGTVTYEQYF
TGTGCCAGCAGCGTCGGGACAGTCACCTACGAGCAGTACTTC
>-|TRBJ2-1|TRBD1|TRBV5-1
CASSRTGQWDSYNEQFF
TGCGCCAGCAGCCGGACAGGCCAATGGGACTCCTACAATGAGCAGTTCTTC
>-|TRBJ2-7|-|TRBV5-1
CASSLTGNEQYF
TGCGCCAGCAGCTTGACGGGTAACGAGCAGTACTTC
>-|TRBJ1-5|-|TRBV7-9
CASTPGGGRNQPQHF
TGTGCCAGCACCCCCGGGGGGGGCCGAAATCAGCCCCAGCATTTT
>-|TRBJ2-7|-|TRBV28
CASRLMGLAPYEQYF
TGTGCCAGCAGGTTGATGGGGCTGGCGCCCTACGAGCAGTACTTC
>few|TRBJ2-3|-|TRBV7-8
CASSPPRKDTQYF
TGTGCCAGCAGCCCCCCGAGGAAAGATACGCAGTATTTT
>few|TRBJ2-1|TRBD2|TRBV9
CASSPGSGGASIEQFF
TGTGCCAGCAGCCCGGGAAGCGGGGGGGCTTCGATTGAGCAGTTCTTC
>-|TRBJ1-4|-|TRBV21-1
CASSGRDRGQVRNEKLFF
TGTGCCAGCAGCGGCCGGGACAGGGGGCAGGTTAGGAATGAAAAACTGTTTTTT
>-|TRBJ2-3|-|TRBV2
CASRAWRGGDTQYF
TGTGCCAGCAGGGCCTGGCGGGGAGGAGATACGCAGTATTTT
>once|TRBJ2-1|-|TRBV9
CASSWRNNEQFF
TGTGCCAGCAGCTGGAGAAACAATGAGCAGTTCTTC
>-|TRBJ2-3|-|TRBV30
CAYQGITDTQYF
TGTGCCTACCAGGGAATCACAGATACGCAGTATTTT
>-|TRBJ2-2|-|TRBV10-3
CAISESWANTGELFF
TGTGCCATCAGTGAGTCTTGGGCTAACACCGGGGAGCTGTTTTTT
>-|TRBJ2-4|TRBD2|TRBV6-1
CASSEGGLANIQYF
TGTGCCAGCAGTGAAGGGGGACTAGCCAACATTCAGTACTTC
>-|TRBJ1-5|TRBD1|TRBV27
CASSWDRDQSQHF
TGTGCCAGCAGTTGGGACAGGGATCAGTCCCAGCATTTT
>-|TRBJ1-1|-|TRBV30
CAWSSGLNTEAFF
TGTGCCTGGTCGTCAGGCCTGAACACTGAAGCTTTCTTT
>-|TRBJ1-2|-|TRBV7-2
CASSLSVRGRYGYTF
TGTGCCAGCAGCTTATCGGTCAGGGGAAGGTATGGCTACACCTTC
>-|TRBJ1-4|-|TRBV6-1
CASRGLRGLNEKLFF
TGTGCCAGCAGGGGGTTACGAGGACTTAATGAAAAACTGTTTTTT
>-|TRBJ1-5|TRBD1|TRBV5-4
CASSLAGGNQPQHF
TGTGCCAGCAGCTTGGCAGGGGGGAATCAGCCCCAGCATTTT
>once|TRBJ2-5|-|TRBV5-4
CASSLVGGPSAQETQYF
TGTGCCAGCAGCTTGGTAGGCGGGCCATCCGCTCAAGAGACCCAGTACTTC
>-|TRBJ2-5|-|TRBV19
CASSSDGGLHLETQYF
TGTGCCAGTAGTTCCGACGGGGGGCTCCACTTAGAGACCCAGTACTTC
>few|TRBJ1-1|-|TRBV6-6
CASSRAGKGNTEAFF
TGTGCCAGCTCCCGGGCGGGAAAGGGAAACACTGAAGCTTTCTTT
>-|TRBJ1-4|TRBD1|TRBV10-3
CAISDGQGAKGEKLFF
TGTGCCATCAGTGACGGACAGGGGGCAAAAGGTGAAAAACTGTTTTTT
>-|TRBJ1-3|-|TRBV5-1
CASSLAGDGNTIYF
TGCGCCAGCAGCTTGGCAGGGGATGGAAACACCATATATTTT
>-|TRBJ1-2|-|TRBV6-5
CASGQGPYGYTF
TGTGCCAGCGGGCAGGGCCCCTATGGCTACACCTTC
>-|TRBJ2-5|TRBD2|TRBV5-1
CASSPVPSGRETQYF
TGCGCCAGCAGCCCCGTCCCTAGCGGGAGAGAGACCCAGTACTTC
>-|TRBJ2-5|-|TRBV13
CASYRVPEETQYF
TGTGCCAGCTACAGGGTCCCGGAAGAGACCCAGTACTTC
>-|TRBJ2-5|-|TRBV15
CATSRDRRGLETQYF
TGTGCCACCAGCAGAGATCGGCGGGGCTTGGAGACCCAGTACTTC
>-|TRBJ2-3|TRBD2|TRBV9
CASSASGVSTDTQYF
TGTGCCAGCAGCGCAAGCGGGGTTAGCACAGATACGCAGTATTTT
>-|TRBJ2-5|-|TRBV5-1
CASSKSGVVETQYF
TGCGCCAGCAGCAAGTCAGGGGTGGTCGAGACCCAGTACTTC
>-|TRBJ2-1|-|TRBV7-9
CASSPASRGSGEQFF
TGTGCCAGCAGCCCAGCCTCGCGGGGTTCTGGTGAGCAGTTCTTC
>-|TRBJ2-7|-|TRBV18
CASSPPFPTVVSYEQYF
TGTGCCAGCTCACCACCGTTCCCGACAGTTGTCTCCTACGAGCAGTACTTC
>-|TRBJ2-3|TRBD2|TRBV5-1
CASSLEASGGGTDTQYF
TGCGCCAGCAGCTTGGAGGCTAGCGGGGGGGGCACAGATACGCAGTATTTT